This TCR beta chain is from a study of blood T cell repertoires in COVID-19 (dated by TCRdb to 2020 to 2022). About the full investigation: Samples from collaborators originated in the United States, Italy and Spain and spanned both the acute and convalescent phases of COVID-19. Where available, HLA class I and class II types were obtained from metadata supplied by the sample provider rather than from assay-based typing. The repertoires were made available in a free public database intended to serve as a resource for research on the immune response to SARS-CoV-2. Deeply sampled blood TCRbeta repertoires from subjects exposed to, actively infected with, or recovered from COVID-19 were included in the dataset. The samples were drawn from the first 160 participants of the ongoing ImmuneRACE study and from some 1,300 subjects provided by 6 global collaborators. Nearly every sample came with metadata listing a de-identified subject ID, COVID-19 status, age in years and sex. The prospective study material was composed of cDNA or gDNA derived from T cells, B-cell-depleted T cells, or PBMCs. What the work shows at the level of the full study, not this receptor alone: The quantity of clinical and demographic metadata differed by source and by participant and was supplied without curation.

Comments on this clone: No antigen is known for it. No quality values exist for individual bases; no much larger clone is one base distant.

TCRbeta CDR3 regions were amplified from genomic DNA by means of the immunoSEQ Assay, a bias-controlled multiplex PCR. The original pipeline was this. The number of nucleated cells in each sample was estimated by amplification of reference gene primers within the assay. To quantify the absolute abundance of each unique TCRbeta CDR3 rearrangement, sequence reads were collapsed and filtered. For each sample, productive Simpson clonality was calculated as the square root of Simpson's diversity index across productive rearrangements. The table was pulled from immuneACCESS by TCRdb, which kept in-frame rearrangements only. Such tables lose some clones; where checked, under half of the loss comes from unresolved V genes, and the rest has no known cause. V and J calls plus clone size are reproduced from that table; the DNA served to infer D and trimming. The sample table contains 110,000 to 150,000 clones; only one count was recorded for approximately 78% of them. About 4% of the sample is in the top ten clones.

The collaborating institutions used their own protocols to collect whole blood in K2EDTA tubes. For TCRbeta analysis, collaborator samples were shipped as frozen whole blood, as isolated PBMCs, or as DNA extracted from either sample type. Per the germline V gene, SGHTA is the CDR1 and FQGNSA is the CDR2. V lost 0 bases and J lost 8 bases, and the count of bases not matched to a germline gene is 7. From the cysteine up to the phenylalanine, the CDR3 has a length of 15 residues. The retained sequence is limited to the CDR3, 45 bases, with the frame set at the first base. Sequencing was carried out using peripheral blood. The source is a woman of 80 years or more with acute or convalescent COVID-19. The sequence is built from TRBV7-2 and TRBJ1-2, with TRBD1 identical over 9 junction bases. The DNA sequence is as follows: TGTGCCAGCAGCTTAGCTTTGGGACAGGGATTCGGCTACACCTTC. Translated, this is CASSLALGQGFGYTF. Beyond the CDR3, the reference TRBV7-2 and TRBJ1-2 genes provide the residues; the full variable domain reads: GAGVSQSPSNKVTEKGKDVELRCDPISGHTALYWYRQSLGQGLEFLIYFQGNSAPDKSGLPSDRFSAERTGGSVSTLTIQRTQQEDSAVYLCASSLALGQGFGYTFGSGTRLTVV.